The 6 T cell receptor beta chains given below trace back to one sample, sequenced in a study of CD8 T cells in Susac syndrome. Random hexamers were used to reverse transcribe the RNA input (about 0.45 to 1 ug). Using its own MiXCR run on the immunoSEQ multiplex PCR reads, TCRdb lists one record per CDR3 protein. Here the sample spans approximately 300,000 distinct CDR3 sequences, roughly 85% being singletons. The sequencing sample was made of CD8+ T cells from PBMCs. The source is a human donor with multiple sclerosis.

The CDR3 sequence: CSATPARMGSYNEQFF. The CDR3, as DNA: TGCAGTGCTACCCCTGCCAGGATGGGGTCCTACAATGAGCAGTTCTTC. This chain links TRBV20-1 with TRBJ2-1; the D is unclear. The ends were cut back, 4 bases at V and 1 base at J, with 17 bases in the middle. The CDR3 has 16 amino acids. CDR1 is DFQATT and CDR2 is SNEGSKA in the germline V gene (reference sequence).

This sequence joins TRBV7-6 and TRBJ2-7, with D perhaps matching TRBD2 (5 bases). The germline V and J ends were trimmed by 4 bases and 5 bases, with 24 bases remaining between them. In germline, CDR1 is SGHVS, CDR2 FNYEAQ. The CDR3 loop spans 17 amino acids. CDR3 sequence: CASSSRGGGLVAHEQYF. CDR3 nucleotide sequence: TGTGCCAGCAGCTCGCGAGGCGGCGGGTTAGTCGCCCACGAGCAGTACTTC.

This chain links TRBV27 with TRBJ2-1; 12 bases are a match to TRBD2. The CDR3 sequence is 15 residues long. The germline gives CDR1 MNHEY, CDR2 SMNVEV (reference sequence). Trimming took 3 bases from V and 8 from J; bases not matched to a gene: 5. CDR3 in DNA: TGTGCCAGCAGTTTGCTAGCGGGAGGGCCCTATGAGCAGTTCTTC. Translating it yields CASSLLAGGPYEQFF.

This clonotype was detected once. This sequence joins TRBV6-5 and TRBJ1-1; no definite D call. Deletions cut 5 bases from V and 1 base from J, with 14 bases between. The CDR3 has 15 residues. Per the germline V gene, CDR1 is MNHEY and CDR2 is SVGAGI. CDR3 in DNA: TGTGCCAGCAGTCCACCCTCCGGGCCGAACACTGAAGCTTTCTTT. Translation: CASSPPSGPNTEAFF.

This rearrangement joins TRBV20-1 to TRBJ2-1, with TRBD2 matching 9 bases. V trimming: 0 bases; J trimming: 4 bases; junction bases outside the gene matches: 4. This CDR3 is built from 15 residues. Looked up from germline, CDR1 is DFQATT and CDR2 is SNEGSKA (reference sequence). DNA of the CDR3: TGCAGTGCTAGAGATCCCACTAGCGGGTACAATGAGCAGTTCTTC. Translation: CSARDPTSGYNEQFF.

V usage is TRBV29-1 and J usage is TRBJ2-3; 9 nucleotides agree with TRBD2. Germline V gene data show CDR1 as SQVTM and CDR2 as ANQGSEA. This CDR3 comprises 13 residues. J lost 3 bases, V lost 4 bases, and 2 bases had no gene match. In DNA, the CDR3 is TGCAGCGTTGGGGGACTAGCTACAGATACGCAGTATTTT. Protein product: CSVGGLATDTQYF.